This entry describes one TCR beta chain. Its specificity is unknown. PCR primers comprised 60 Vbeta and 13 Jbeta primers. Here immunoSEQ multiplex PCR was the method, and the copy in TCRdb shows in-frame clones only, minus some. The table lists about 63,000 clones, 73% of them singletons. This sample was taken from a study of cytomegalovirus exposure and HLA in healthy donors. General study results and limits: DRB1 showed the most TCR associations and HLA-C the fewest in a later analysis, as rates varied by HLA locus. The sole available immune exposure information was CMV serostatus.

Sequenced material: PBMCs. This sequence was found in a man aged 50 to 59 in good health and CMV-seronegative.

In nucleotides, the CDR3 is TGTGCCTGGACAACAGCCTTTACCAACTATGGCTACACCTTC. Amino acids: CAWTTAFTNYGYTF. The chain carries TRBV30 and TRBJ1-2; D is uncertain. This CDR3 region has 14 residues. Germline V gene sequence: CDR1 GTSNPN, CDR2 SVGIG (reference sequence). V shed 4 bases and J shed 2 bases, with 14 bases lying between them.